Following are 18 T cell receptor beta chains from one sample sequenced in a study of T cell responses to AZD1222 COVID-19 vaccine. The method was immunoSEQ multiplex PCR; TCRdb's version includes in-frame clones alone and lacks a portion of them. This sample has about 170,000 clones, with around 89% found just once. The sequenced sample was peripheral blood, obtained on day 0 of AZD1222 vaccination. The receptor source for this set is an adult in good health.

The chain carries TRBV6-5 and TRBJ2-7; D is uncertain. CDR1 MNHEY and CDR2 SVGAGI come from the germline V gene. The CDR3 is 15 residues long. The germline V and J ends were trimmed by 8 bases and 3 bases, with 20 bases remaining between them. CDR3: CASHRSGYSVYEQYF. The CDR3 nucleotides read TGTGCCAGCCACAGATCTGGGTACTCGGTCTACGAGCAGTACTTC.

CDR3 nucleotides: TGTGCCAGCAGCTTAACCCAGGGACTAGCTGTGAATGAGCAGTTCTTC. Translating gives CASSLTQGLAVNEQFF. V is TRBV7-6 and J is TRBJ2-1; 9 positions match TRBD2. This CDR3 region has 16 residues. V lost 2 bases, J lost 7 bases, and 9 bases stayed unmatched. Per the germline V gene, CDR1 is SGHVS and CDR2 is FNYEAQ.

This clone appeared once. The J gene is TRBJ2-2, the V gene TRBV5-1, with 7 nucleotides matching TRBD1. This CDR3 contains 14 residues. V shed 4 bases, J shed 7 bases, and the junction held 7 bases outside the gene matches. Germline V lookup: CDR1 SGHRS, CDR2 YFSETQ. The CDR3 region is CASSEGTAVGELFF. Written as DNA, the CDR3 is TGCGCCAGCAGCGAGGGGACAGCCGTCGGGGAGCTGTTTTTT.

The V gene is TRBV11-1, the J gene TRBJ2-7; no definite D call. The germline gives CDR1 SGHAT, CDR2 FQDESV (reference sequence). V was shortened by 1 base and J by 2 bases, with 15 bases between the two germline ends. CDR3 length: 16 residues. The CDR3 loop reads CASSLGVGSAAYEQYV. The CDR3 DNA sequence: TGTGCCAGCAGCTTAGGTGTGGGCAGCGCCGCCTACGAGCAGTACGTC.

This rearrangement joins TRBV19 to TRBJ2-2; D not certain. Germline CDR1 is LNHDA and CDR2 is SQIVND (reference sequence). The V end lost 1 base, the J end lost 6 bases, and 6 bases lay between the germline ends. This CDR3 is 13 amino acids long. The DNA for the CDR3 is TGTGCCAGTAGTATAGGAAGAGCCGGGGAGCTGTTTTTT. Amino acid sequence: CASSIGRAGELFF.

The rearrangement joins TRBV15 to TRBJ2-3; the D call may be TRBD1 or TRBD2 (5 bases each). CDR3 length equals 15 residues. Germline V gene lookup returns CDR1 LNHNV and CDR2 YYDKDF (reference sequence). V was pared by 8 bases and J by 2 bases, with 17 bases between. As DNA, the CDR3 is TGTGCCACCGGGAGTGGCAGGGACCCCACAGATACGCAGTATTTT. Its protein product is CATGSGRDPTDTQYF.

The chain couples TRBV5-5 to TRBJ2-2, with TRBD1 identical over 7 bases. Trimming cost V 5 bases and J 2 bases; bases outside gene matches: 6. Germline CDR1 is SGHKS and CDR2 is YYEKEE (reference sequence). The CDR3 runs 15 residues. The CDR3 region is CASSWDSRNTGELFF. CDR3 DNA sequence: TGTGCCAGCAGTTGGGACAGCCGAAACACCGGGGAGCTGTTTTTT.

The chain recombines TRBV11-3 with TRBJ2-1, with 7 bases fitting TRBD2. There are 14 residues in the CDR3. Germline V gene lookup returns CDR1 SGHNT and CDR2 YENEEA. The junction had 5 bases not matched to a gene; V was cut back by 5 bases and J by 4 bases. This chain's CDR3 is CASSQLAPYNEQFF. The CDR3 DNA sequence: TGTGCCAGCAGCCAACTAGCGCCTTACAATGAGCAGTTCTTC.

The genes are TRBV6-2 or TRBV6-3 and TRBJ2-7, with 8 positions matching TRBD2. The CDR3 is 15 amino acids. Germline values: CDR1 MNHEY, CDR2 SVGEGT. The V and J ends lost 6 bases and 2 bases, in that order; junction bases with no gene match: 9. The CDR3 spells CASRYAGGEAYEQYF. As DNA, the CDR3 is TGTGCCAGCAGATACGCGGGGGGCGAAGCCTACGAGCAGTACTTC.

V usage is TRBV6-6 and J usage is TRBJ2-4; D tentatively fits TRBD1 or TRBD2 (6 bases each). Germline assignment: CDR1 MNHNY and CDR2 SVGAGI (reference sequence). The CDR3 is 14 amino acids. The V and J ends lost 10 bases and 0 bases respectively, with 13 bases between them. The CDR3 DNA sequence: TGTGCCACCGTTGGGGGGCAAGCCAAAAACATTCAGTACTTC. Translated: CATVGGQAKNIQYF.

This chain uses TRBV5-1 with TRBJ2-1; 10 nucleotides agree with TRBD2. Germline loops: CDR1 SGHRS, CDR2 YFSETQ. The CDR3 has 15 amino acids. V shed 2 bases, J shed 5 bases, and the junction held 4 bases outside the gene matches. DNA for the CDR3: TGCGCCAGCAGCTTTGGACTAGCGGAGAACAATGAGCAGTTCTTC. It is translated as CASSFGLAENNEQFF.

This clone was counted a few times. V usage is TRBV11-2 and J usage is TRBJ1-3; D unclear. Between the trimmed V and J ends, which lost 0 bases and 0 bases, there was a span of 3 bases. The CDR3 is 14 residues long. Germline CDR1 reads SGHAT; CDR2 reads FQNNGV. The CDR3 region is CASSLDYSGNTIYF. The DNA for the CDR3 is TGTGCCAGCAGCTTAGATTACTCTGGAAACACCATATATTTT.

This clone was counted once. This chain links TRBV11-2 with TRBJ2-2, with D uncertain. Germline V gene lookup returns CDR1 SGHAT and CDR2 FQNNGV. The CDR3 has 15 amino acids. V shed 0 bases and J shed 5 bases, with 10 bases lying between them. CDR3 nucleotide sequence: TGTGCCAGCAGCTTAGATCCATCAGGAACCGGGGAGCTGTTTTTT. Translation gives CASSLDPSGTGELFF.

CDR3 region: CASSDRGDNSPLHF. The CDR3, as DNA: TGTGCCAGCAGCGACAGGGGGGATAATTCACCCCTCCACTTT. The genes are TRBV11-1 and TRBJ1-6, with 9 bases identical to TRBD1. Germline V gives CDR1 SGHAT, CDR2 FQDESV (reference sequence). J was trimmed by 5 bases and V by 5 bases; bases with no gene match: 1. This CDR3 region has 14 residues.

This rearrangement joins TRBV28 to TRBJ1-2; TRBD1 agrees at 9 bases. CDR1 and CDR2 (germline): MDHEN, SYDVKM. Germline trimming cut 5 bases from V and 7 bases from J; bases unmatched to any gene: 5. This CDR3 has 13 amino acids. The CDR3 spells CASSPTGGSGYTF. The CDR3 nucleotides read TGTGCCAGCAGTCCGACAGGGGGAAGTGGCTACACCTTC.

This sequence joins TRBV5-4 and TRBJ2-7, with D possibly being TRBD1 (6 bases). V dropped 0 bases and J dropped 0 bases, with 10 bases sitting between them. There are 15 residues in the CDR3. Per the germline V gene, CDR1 is SGHNT and CDR2 is YYREEE (reference sequence). The CDR3 region is CASSLGQASSYEQYF. As DNA, the CDR3 is TGTGCCAGCAGCTTGGGACAGGCAAGCTCCTACGAGCAGTACTTC.

This chain uses TRBV4-2 with TRBJ2-7; 8 nucleotides line up with TRBD1. The CDR3 spans 16 residues. Trimming removed 6 bases from V and 4 bases from J; junction bases left unmatched: 14. Germline CDR1 LGHNA, CDR2 YNFKEQ. CDR3 in amino acids: CASRRTGRTVFYEQYV. CDR3 nucleotides: TGTGCCAGCAGGCGGACAGGGCGTACGGTTTTTTACGAGCAGTACGTC.

The chain combines TRBV7-9 with TRBJ1-1, with a tentative D call TRBD1 (5 bases). The germline CDR1 and CDR2 sequences are SEHNR and FQNEAQ (reference sequence). V dropped 2 bases and J dropped 1 base, with 5 bases sitting between them. The CDR3 spans 13 residues. CDR3 DNA: TGTGCCAGCAGCTTAACAGGGAACACTGAAGCTTTCTTT. Translated, it gives CASSLTGNTEAFF.